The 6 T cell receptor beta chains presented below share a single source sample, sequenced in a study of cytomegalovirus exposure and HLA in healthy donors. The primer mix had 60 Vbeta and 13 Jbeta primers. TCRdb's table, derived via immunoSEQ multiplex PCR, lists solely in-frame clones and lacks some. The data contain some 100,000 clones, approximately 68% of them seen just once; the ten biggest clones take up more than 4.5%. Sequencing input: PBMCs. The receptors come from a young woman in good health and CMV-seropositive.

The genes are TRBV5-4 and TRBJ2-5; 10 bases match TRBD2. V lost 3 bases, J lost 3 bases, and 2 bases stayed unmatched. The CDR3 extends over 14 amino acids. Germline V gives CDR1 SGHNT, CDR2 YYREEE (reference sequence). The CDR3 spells CASSSLAGKETQYF. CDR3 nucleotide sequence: TGTGCCAGCAGCTCACTAGCGGGAAAAGAGACCCAGTACTTC.

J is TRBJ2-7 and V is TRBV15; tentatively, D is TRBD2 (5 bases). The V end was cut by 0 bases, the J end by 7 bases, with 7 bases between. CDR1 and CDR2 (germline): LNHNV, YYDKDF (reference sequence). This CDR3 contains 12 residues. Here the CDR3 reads CATSRDRTEQYF. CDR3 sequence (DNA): TGTGCCACCAGCAGAGATAGGACTGAGCAGTACTTC.

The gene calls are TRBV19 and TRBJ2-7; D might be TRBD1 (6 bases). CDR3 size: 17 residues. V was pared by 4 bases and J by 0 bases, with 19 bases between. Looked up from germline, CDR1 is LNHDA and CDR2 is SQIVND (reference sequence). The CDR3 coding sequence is TGTGCCAGTAGTAAGACATCGGGACACAGTAACTCCTACGAGCAGTACTTC. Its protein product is CASSKTSGHSNSYEQYF.

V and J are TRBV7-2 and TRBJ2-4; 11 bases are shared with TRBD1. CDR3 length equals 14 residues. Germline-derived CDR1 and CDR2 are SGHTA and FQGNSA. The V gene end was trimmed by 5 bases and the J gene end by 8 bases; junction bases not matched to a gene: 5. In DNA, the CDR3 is TGTGCCAGCAGCCTCGGACAGGGGGCATACATTCAGTACTTC. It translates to CASSLGQGAYIQYF.

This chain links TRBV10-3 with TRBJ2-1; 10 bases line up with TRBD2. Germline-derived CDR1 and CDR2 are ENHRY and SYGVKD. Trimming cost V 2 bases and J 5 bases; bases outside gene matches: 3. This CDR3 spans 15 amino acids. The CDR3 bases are TGTGCCATCAGTGAGGGGCTAGCGGGAGACAATGAGCAGTTCTTC. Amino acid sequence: CAISEGLAGDNEQFF.

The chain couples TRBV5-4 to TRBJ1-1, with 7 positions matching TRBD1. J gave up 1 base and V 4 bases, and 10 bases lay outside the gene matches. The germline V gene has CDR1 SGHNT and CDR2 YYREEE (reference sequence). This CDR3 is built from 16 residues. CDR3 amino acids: CASSQGGKWGNTEAFF. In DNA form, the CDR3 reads TGTGCCAGCAGCCAAGGGGGCAAGTGGGGGAACACTGAAGCTTTCTTT.